Described below is a single TCR beta chain sequence and its context. Its target is not known. The germline V and J ends were trimmed by 0 bases and 5 bases, with 16 bases remaining between them. This CDR3 contains 16 residues. Germline lookup yields CDR1 MNHNY and CDR2 SVGAGI (reference sequence). The data belong to a study of cytomegalovirus exposure and HLA in healthy donors. Study observations and caveats: The availability of immune exposure information extended only to CMV serostatus.

PCR was performed using 60 Vbeta and 13 Jbeta primers. TCRdb's table, derived via immunoSEQ multiplex PCR, lists solely in-frame clones and lacks some. Here the sample spans roughly 170,000 clones, 77% being singletons. V gene TRBV6-6 combines with J gene TRBJ1-2; D is ambiguous. This receptor was taken from a woman under 40 in good health and CMV-seronegative. The sequencing sample was made of PBMCs. Written as DNA, the CDR3 is TGTGCCAGCAGTTACTCGAGTGAAGTCCTTCATTATGGCTACACCTTC. Amino acids: CASSYSSEVLHYGYTF.